A selection of T cell receptor beta chains follows, all from one sample in a study of identical twins. TCRdb recomputed calls from the 5' RACE reads with MiXCR, one row per CDR3 protein. This table has 1,800,000 or so distinct CDR3 sequences, roughly 35% appearing once. The sample comprised cord blood. Receptor source: a newborn girl in good health. CDR3s include the opening cysteine and the closing phenylalanine or tryptophan. D genes are given only for firm matches. Clone size appears in some rows only: once, few, many, or a class for an expanded clone.

TRBJ2-3,few,TRBV12-3/TRBV12-4,TRBD2,CASSYPHGRIGTDTQYF,TGTGCCAGCAGTTACCCCCACGGGAGGATCGGCACAGATACGCAGTATTTT
TRBJ2-2,once,TRBV29-1,NA,CNVPADQPNTGELFF,TGCAACGTTCCGGCGGATCAACCAAACACCGGGGAGCTGTTTTTT
TRBJ2-7,NA,TRBV29-1,TRBD1,CSGQGTGTYEQYF,TGCAGCGGCCAGGGGACAGGGACCTACGAGCAGTACTTC
TRBJ2-1,NA,TRBV12-3/TRBV12-4,NA,CASSSPTLSVHGQFF,TGTGCCAGCAGTTCGCCGACCCTTAGCGTCCATGGGCAGTTCTTC
TRBJ2-1,few,TRBV6-1,NA,CASIRAGEQFF,TGTGCCAGCATCAGGGCAGGTGAGCAGTTCTTC
TRBJ2-1,few,TRBV9,TRBD2,CASSVGALAGFNINEQFF,TGTGCCAGCAGCGTAGGGGCACTAGCGGGATTCAACATCAATGAGCAGTTCTTC
TRBJ2-7,NA,TRBV20-1,TRBD2,CSASGLAGTDEQYF,TGCAGTGCTAGTGGGCTAGCGGGGACCGACGAGCAGTACTTC
TRBJ1-6,NA,TRBV5-1,TRBD1,CASSLRDRTGNSPLHF,TGCGCCAGCAGCCTTAGGGACAGGACGGGTAATTCACCCCTCCACTTT
TRBJ2-3,many,TRBV20-1,NA,CSAVSRADTQYF,TGCAGTGCTGTATCTAGGGCAGATACGCAGTATTTT
TRBJ2-2,NA,TRBV12-5,TRBD1,CASATVRTGNTGELFF,TGTGCTAGTGCCACGGTGCGGACAGGGAACACCGGGGAGCTGTTTTTT
TRBJ1-2,few,TRBV7-9,NA,CASSFWAGRGYTF,TGTGCCAGCAGCTTCTGGGCCGGTCGGGGCTACACCTTC
TRBJ2-3,NA,TRBV12-3/TRBV12-4,NA,CASNPRADVQYF,TGTGCCAGCAATCCGAGGGCAGATGTGCAGTATTTT
TRBJ1-4,many,TRBV5-1,NA,CASSLTTTNEKLFF,TGTGCCAGCAGCTTGACAACAACTAATGAAAAACTGTTTTTT
TRBJ2-3,NA,TRBV5-1,NA,CASSLEGYKTDTQYF,TGCGCCAGCAGCTTGGAGGGGTACAAAACAGATACGCAGTATTTT
TRBJ1-5,NA,TRBV12-3/TRBV12-4,NA,CASSFGAFHQPQHF,TGTGCCAGCAGTTTTGGGGCCTTTCATCAGCCCCAGCATTTT
TRBJ2-2,few,TRBV29-1,NA,CSVAGGRDTGELFF,TGCAGCGTTGCTGGGGGGCGGGACACCGGGGAGCTGTTTTTT
TRBJ1-2,few,TRBV5-5,NA,CASSVSYYGYTF,TGTGCCAGCAGCGTCTCGTACTATGGCTACACCTTC
TRBJ1-6,few,TRBV30,NA,CAWSQGTLNSPLHF,TGTGCCTGGAGCCAAGGGACACTTAATTCACCCCTCCACTTT
TRBJ2-7,NA,TRBV27,NA,CASSPPGLIYEQYF,TGTGCCAGCAGTCCACCGGGACTGATCTACGAGCAGTACTTC